A selection of T cell receptor beta chains follows, all from one sample in a study of human T cells and chemical hapten exposure. One entry per CDR3 protein results from TCRdb running MiXCR on the RACE reads. The sample shows tens of thousands of distinct CDR3 sequences, approximately 11% of them seen only once. The specimen was whole blood, collected in connection with sensitization to the hapten diphenylcyclopropenone (DPC). These TCRs come from a woman in her 40s with alopecia areata. Some clones in this sample may be carry-over from other donors' samples. Both conserved end residues are trimmed from each CDR3. The D gene is left open where the match is weak.

TRBV9 | - | ASSVEGSNYGYT
TRBV6-5 | - | ASSIRGASRNSPLH
TRBV27 | - | ASSSQVLFGGANVLT
TRBV7-2 | TRBD2 | ASSLGLAGVGTDTQY
TRBV7-2 | TRBD1 | ASSLEDRSTDTQY
TRBV7-2 | TRBD2 | ASSLGGGTNEQF
TRBV19 | TRBD2 | ASSIMAGGPWNEQF
TRBV6-2/TRBV6-3 | - | ASSPLGFSSSYNEQF
TRBV6-2/TRBV6-3 | - | ASSQNSGTQY
TRBV6-2/TRBV6-3 | - | ASSYSRGLGSSGANVLT
TRBV6-1 | TRBD2 | ASRLGTRGDEQF
TRBV5-1 | TRBD2 | ASSLGAGGPGDTQY
TRBV6-2/TRBV6-3 | TRBD1 | ASSWDRENTEAF
TRBV9 | - | ASSAREGVEAF
TRBV29-1 | TRBD2 | SVASGVADTQY
TRBV20-1 | - | SARKGYEQY
TRBV5-4 | TRBD2 | ARSPPPAGGETGELF
TRBV5-1 | - | ASSLDTTNVI
TRBV2 | - | ASRTDASTDTQY
TRBV12-3/TRBV12-4 | TRBD2 | ASSTLAAGETQY
TRBV25-1 | - | ASSITGRTDTQY
TRBV4-3 | - | ASSQVVAGVGTNEKLF
TRBV29-1 | TRBD2 | SVGTSGLYNEQF
TRBV6-1 | - | ASSEYYQGTYEQY
TRBV6-1 | - | ASSEVWAAGYT
TRBV9 | - | ASSAPPAEAF